This T cell receptor (beta chain) was identified in a study of control samples from healthy donors and cancer patients. Germline V lookup: CDR1 MNHNS, CDR2 SASEGT. The V and J ends lost 3 bases and 4 bases respectively, with 18 bases between them. The CDR3 length is 16 residues. The repertoire was sequenced with immunoSEQ multiplex PCR; TCRdb's copy has only in-frame clones and lacks some. The sample lists roughly 200,000 clones, approximately 95% seen once, with roughly 1.5% in the top ten. Sequencing was carried out using blood. The chain links TRBV6-1 to TRBJ1-2; maybe TRBD1 (6 bases). The source is a man younger than 35 in good health. CDR3 sequence: CASSDSRGGRPYGYTF. CDR3 DNA sequence: TGTGCCAGCAGTGATTCCCGCGGGGGGCGACCCTATGGCTACACCTTC.